The 27 T cell receptor beta chains listed next were all sequenced from one sample in a study of cytomegalovirus exposure and HLA in healthy donors (dated by TCRdb to 2017 to 2019). Receptor libraries were prepared by the immunoSEQ multiplex PCR assay. A mixture of 60 forward primers for TCR Vbeta segments and 13 reverse primers for TCR Jbeta segments was used in the multiplex PCR. TCRdb provides this immuneACCESS table in a form limited to in-frame rearrangements. Some clones are lacking; in checked studies, under half of them reflect an unresolved V gene, and why the rest are absent is not known. The sample table holds 180,000 or so clones, of which about four fifths were seen once. The ten biggest clones cover roughly 0.69% of the sample. The sequenced material came from PBMCs. The source of these receptors is a woman aged 18-29 years in good health and CMV-seronegative.

This chain links TRBV5-1 with TRBJ2-5; a weak D match, TRBD2 (6 bases). The J call is uncertain, as TRBJ2-7 better fits the DNA end. Per the germline V gene, CDR1 is SGHRS and CDR2 is YFSETQ. There are 17 residues in the CDR3. The CDR3 loop is CASSDQLAPFGSYEQYF. The CDR3, as DNA: TGCGCCAGCAGCGACCAACTAGCACCATTTGGCTCCTACGAGCAGTACTTC.

The V call is TRBV28, the J call TRBJ2-1, with 15 nucleotides matching TRBD2. V lost 5 bases to trimming and J lost 10 bases; unmatched junction nucleotides: 6. From germline, CDR1 is MDHEN and CDR2 SYDVKM. This CDR3 spans 15 amino acids. The CDR3 bases are TGTGCCAGCAGTACCCCGGGACTAGCGGGAGGAGAGCAGTTCTTC. It is translated as CASSTPGLAGGEQFF.

This chain connects TRBV27 to TRBJ2-6; maybe TRBD1 (6 bases). V was shortened by 8 bases and J by 3 bases, with 20 bases between the two germline ends. Germline CDR1 MNHEY, CDR2 SMNVEV (reference sequence). This CDR3 region has 17 residues. The CDR3 bases are TGTGCCAGCGGGGGCGCTGGGGCGCTTTTTGGGGCCAACGTCCTGACTTTC. Translating it yields CASGGAGALFGANVLTF.

The rearrangement joins TRBV5-6 to TRBJ1-1; 8 nucleotides line up with TRBD1. Germline CDR1 and CDR2: SGHDT and YYEEEE. CDR3 size: 17 residues. V dropped 3 bases and J dropped 0; count of bases not matched to a gene: 10. As DNA, the CDR3 is TGTGCCAGCAGCTCCCCGACAGGGGACGAGGTGAACACTGAAGCTTTCTTT. Its protein product is CASSSPTGDEVNTEAFF.

The CDR3, as DNA: TGTGCCAGTAGTTGGCGGGGGGTTCATACTGAAGCTTTCTTT. As protein: CASSWRGVHTEAFF. The V and J genes are TRBV19 and TRBJ1-1, with D possibly being TRBD1 (5 bases). CDR1 LNHDA and CDR2 SQIVND come from the germline V gene (reference sequence). CDR3 length: 14 amino acids. Trimming removed 5 bases from V and 5 bases from J, with 15 bases in between.

The genes are TRBV2 and TRBJ2-7, with D possibly being TRBD1 (6 bases). Germline CDR1 is SNHLY and CDR2 is FYNNEI. CDR3 length equals 14 residues. V was shortened by 2 bases and J by 7 bases, with 15 bases between the two germline ends. The CDR3 is CASSEYRALGEQYF. CDR3 DNA sequence: TGTGCCAGCAGTGAATACAGGGCTCTAGGGGAGCAGTACTTC.

The genes are TRBV30 and TRBJ2-1; weak D call: TRBD2 (7 bases). CDR3 length: 12 residues. CDR1 is GTSNPN, CDR2 SVGIG, per germline (reference sequence). Trimming shortened V by 5 bases and J by 10 bases, and 15 bases separated the two germline ends. CDR3 sequence (DNA): TGTGCCTGGCGGGGGGCGGGACCGGAGCAGTTCTTC. This codes for CAWRGAGPEQFF. Based on the CDR3 plus reference TRBV30 and TRBJ2-1, the full variable domain is SQTIHQWPATLVQPVGSPLSLECTVEGTSNPNLYWYRQAAGRGLQLLFYSVGIGQISSEVPQNLSASRPQDRQFILSSKKLLLSDSGFYLCAWRGAGPEQFFGPGTRLTVL.

The rearrangement joins TRBV10-1 to TRBJ2-7, with D perhaps matching TRBD2 (5 bases). CDR3 size: 16 residues. V lost 0 bases and J 6 bases, leaving 18 bases between the germline ends. CDR1 WNHNN and CDR2 SYGVQD come from the germline V gene (reference sequence). CDR3 residues: CASSESQGSLTTEQYF. As DNA, the CDR3 is TGCGCCAGCAGTGAGTCCCAAGGCTCCCTGACTACCGAGCAGTACTTC.

The chain has TRBV4-2 and TRBJ2-1; 9 nucleotides line up with TRBD2. The CDR3 consists of 17 residues. The V gene end was trimmed by 1 base and the J gene end by 5 bases; junction bases not matched to a gene: 9. The germline CDR1 and CDR2 sequences are LGHNA and YNFKEQ. The CDR3 DNA reads TGTGCCAGCAGCCAAGGCGGGATAGCGGGAGTGGACAATGAGCAGTTCTTC. It translates to CASSQGGIAGVDNEQFF.

The chain links TRBV27 to TRBJ1-5; maybe TRBD1 (5 bases). There are 14 residues in the CDR3. Trimming took off 5 bases at V and 5 bases at J, with 13 bases between the two ends. Germline-derived CDR1 and CDR2 are MNHEY and SMNVEV (reference sequence). Here the CDR3 DNA reads TGTGCCAGCAGTAACCATGGAGGGGATCAGCCCCAGCATTTT. The encoded protein is CASSNHGGDQPQHF.

The chain links TRBV10-1 to TRBJ2-5; D perhaps matches TRBD2 (5 bases). The germline V gene encodes CDR1 WNHNN and CDR2 SYGVQD (reference sequence). This CDR3 is built from 15 residues. Trimming removed 2 bases at V and 5 bases at J, with 15 bases between. Written as DNA, the CDR3 is TGCGCCAGCAGTGAGCTTGGGTCCCGCGGGGAGACCCAGTACTTC. It specifies CASSELGSRGETQYF.

This sequence joins TRBV4-1 and TRBJ2-3; 7 bases match TRBD2. V lost 4 bases to trimming and J lost 2 bases; unmatched junction nucleotides: 15. This CDR3 has 18 amino acids. Germline CDR1 reads MGHRA; CDR2 reads YSYEKL. This chain's CDR3 is CASSLIIPLAEYTDTQYF. The CDR3 DNA follows: TGCGCCAGCAGCCTCATCATCCCTCTAGCGGAGTACACAGATACGCAGTATTTT.

The chain is built from TRBV4-2 and TRBJ1-1, with TRBD1 identical over 7 bases. The CDR3 is 14 residues long. J lost 4 bases, V lost 0 bases, and 2 bases had no gene match. Germline V gives CDR1 LGHNA, CDR2 YNFKEQ. Here the CDR3 DNA reads TGTGCCAGCAGCCAAGATCAGGGGGGCACTGAAGCTTTCTTT. It translates to CASSQDQGGTEAFF.

This clone turned up a few times. The chain joins TRBV19 to TRBJ1-6, with TRBD1 matching 8 bases. This CDR3 is 16 amino acids long. Trimming at V came to 1 base and at J to 10 bases, leaving 9 bases not matched to a gene. Germline V lookup: CDR1 LNHDA, CDR2 SQIVND (reference sequence). The CDR3 loop is CASSIATGEGRSPLHF. The CDR3 DNA reads as TGTGCCAGTAGTATAGCGACAGGGGAAGGGAGATCACCCCTCCACTTT.

The chain couples TRBV28 to TRBJ2-5; TRBD1 might be the D (5 bases). Germline V gives CDR1 MDHEN, CDR2 SYDVKM. With 7 bases removed from V and 1 base from J, the gap between germline ends came to 19 bases. This CDR3 spans 16 amino acids. The CDR3 here is CASTLRQPSPQETQYF. The CDR3 DNA sequence: TGTGCCAGCACCCTAAGACAGCCCTCCCCCCAAGAGACCCAGTACTTC.

The chain combines TRBV7-2 with TRBJ2-1; 8 nucleotides align to TRBD2. Germline CDR1 is SGHTA and CDR2 is FQGNSA. The junction had 8 bases not matched to a gene; V was cut back by 1 base and J by 6 bases. This CDR3 spans 16 amino acids. The CDR3 DNA follows: TGTGCCAGCAGCTTAGTTCCGACTAGCGTACCCAATGAGCAGTTCTTC. It is translated as CASSLVPTSVPNEQFF.

The DNA for the CDR3 is TGCGCCAGCAGCTTGGTCCAGCGTAGCGAGACCCAGTACTTC. It is translated as CASSLVQRSETQYF. The rearrangement uses TRBV5-1 and TRBJ2-5; D call uncertain. Trimming took 0 bases from V and 5 from J, leaving 11 bases between them. This CDR3 is 14 amino acids long. Germline lookup yields CDR1 SGHRS and CDR2 YFSETQ.

This rearrangement joins TRBV11-2 to TRBJ2-2, with TRBD2 identical over 8 bases. V was pared by 4 bases and J by 0 bases, with 4 bases of the junction left unmatched. The CDR3 contains 16 residues. Germline V gene sequence: CDR1 SGHAT, CDR2 FQNNGV. DNA for the CDR3: TGTGCCAGCAGCTACCGAGCGGGAGCGAACACCGGGGAGCTGTTTTTT. Amino acid sequence: CASSYRAGANTGELFF.

This clone was counted a few times. The CDR3 DNA reads TGTGCCAGCGTAGGAAACAGACCGAGCTCCTACAATGAGCAGTTCTTC. Translation gives CASVGNRPSSYNEQFF. The chain links TRBV27 to TRBJ2-1, with D unclear. V lost 8 bases to trimming and J lost 0 bases, with 17 bases between them. Germline V gene sequence: CDR1 MNHEY, CDR2 SMNVEV (reference sequence). This CDR3 contains 16 residues.

V gene TRBV7-9 combines with J gene TRBJ2-7; D gene uncertain. CDR1 is SEHNR and CDR2 is FQNEAQ in the germline V gene (reference sequence). The CDR3 covers 13 residues. Trimming took 6 bases from V and 2 from J, leaving 11 bases between them. In DNA, the CDR3 is TGTGCCAGCAGACTCGATACCCCCTACGAGCAGTACTTC. Amino acids: CASRLDTPYEQYF.

The chain carries TRBV28 and TRBJ2-3; 14 bases fit TRBD2. With 4 bases clipped from V and 0 bases from J, the junction kept 9 bases outside the gene matches. Germline V gene data show CDR1 as MDHEN and CDR2 as SYDVKM. The CDR3 runs to 19 residues. As DNA, the CDR3 is TGTGCCAGCAGTTCAGCGGGACTAGCGGGAGATCCTAGCACAGATACGCAGTATTTT. Encoded protein: CASSSAGLAGDPSTDTQYF.

The J gene is TRBJ2-5, the V gene TRBV4-1; 8 positions match TRBD2. The CDR3 is 19 residues long. CDR1 is MGHRA, CDR2 YSYEKL, per germline. With 0 bases clipped from V and 2 bases from J, the junction kept 14 bases outside the gene matches. CDR3 in DNA: TGCGCCAGCAGCCAAGAAACCTCTAGCGGGTTTATGAGGCAAGAGACCCAGTACTTC. This codes for CASSQETSSGFMRQETQYF.

This chain connects TRBV28 to TRBJ2-1; TRBD2 agrees at 8 bases. V lost 5 bases, J lost 8 bases, and 17 bases stayed unmatched. CDR3 length equals 17 residues. Germline V gene lookup returns CDR1 MDHEN and CDR2 SYDVKM. Written as DNA, the CDR3 is TGTGCCAGCAGTAGCTTCGCCGGGGCCGGGAGGGGGGATGAGCAGTTCTTC. Translation: CASSSFAGAGRGDEQFF.

The chain couples TRBV28 to TRBJ2-1; TRBD1 matches 8 bases. Trimming removed 2 bases from V and 7 bases from J; junction bases left unmatched: 19. This CDR3 is built from 19 residues. Germline V CDR1 and CDR2: MDHEN, SYDVKM. CDR3 loop: CASSLTSTGVGWRVNEQFF. CDR3 nucleotide sequence: TGTGCCAGCAGTTTAACCTCGACAGGGGTCGGATGGCGGGTTAATGAGCAGTTCTTC. Complete variable domain (other parts from reference TRBV28 and TRBJ2-1): DVKVTQSSRYLVKRTGEKVFLECVQDMDHENMFWYRQDPGLGLRLIYFSYDVKMKEKGDIPEGYSVSREKKERFSLILESASTNQTSMYLCASSLTSTGVGWRVNEQFFGPGTRLTVL.

This clone was found once. The chain carries TRBV6-6 and TRBJ2-7; the D gene is possibly TRBD2 (6 bases). The CDR3 runs 14 residues. Germline V gene data show CDR1 as MNHNY and CDR2 as SVGAGI (reference sequence). The ends were cut back, 8 bases at V and 0 bases at J, with 14 bases in the middle. CDR3 nucleotides: TGTGCCAGCTCTACGGGAGTGTTCTCCTACGAGCAGTACTTC. Its translation: CASSTGVFSYEQYF.

A few counts support this clone. The chain carries TRBV13 and TRBJ1-1; TRBD1 agrees at 11 bases. V trimming: 7 bases; J trimming: 8 bases; junction bases outside the gene matches: 9. Germline-derived CDR1 and CDR2 are PRHDT and FYEKMQ (reference sequence). There are 14 residues in the CDR3. The CDR3 nucleotides read TGTGCCAGCACCGTAGGACAGGGGGCGTTCGAAGCTTTCTTT. Translated: CASTVGQGAFEAFF.

The chain uses TRBV19 and TRBJ2-1, with TRBD2 identical over 7 bases. The CDR3 totals 12 residues. Germline values: CDR1 LNHDA, CDR2 SQIVND (reference sequence). With V trimmed by 4 bases and J by 10 bases, 4 bases remained unmatched. The CDR3, as DNA: TGTGCCAGTAGTAATACGGGAGGCGAGCAGTTCTTC. Its translation: CASSNTGGEQFF.